This passage covers 29 T cell receptor beta chains from one sample sequenced in a study of PD-1 blockade in classical Hodgkin lymphoma. Repertoires were generated with immunoSEQ multiplex PCR, while TCRdb's copy carries only in-frame clones and drops some. Of about 24,000 clones in the sample, around 80% are singletons; the top ten hold roughly 6%. Time point indicated: cycle 4 day 1 (C4D1), after less than seven weeks of nivolumab. Every patient relapsed after autologous stem cell transplantation, and brentuximab vedotin exposure varied. This specimen consisted of peripheral blood mononuclear cells (PBMCs), obtained before the fourth cycle of nivolumab. These receptor sequences come from a human donor with classical Hodgkin lymphoma.

This clone was observed a single time. The genes are TRBV11-1 and TRBJ2-7, with 9 bases identical to TRBD2. Germline loops: CDR1 SGHAT, CDR2 FQDESV (reference sequence). V lost 0 bases and J lost 2; bases outside the gene matches: 5. This CDR3 has 16 residues. This CDR3 is CASSLAGLAGTYEQYF. In DNA, the CDR3 is TGTGCCAGCAGCTTAGCGGGGCTAGCGGGAACCTACGAGCAGTACTTC.

V usage is TRBV6-5 and J usage is TRBJ1-1, with TRBD1 as a possible D gene (6 bases). The CDR3 totals 13 residues. V shed 6 bases and J shed 1 base, with 9 bases lying between them. Germline CDR1 is MNHEY and CDR2 is SVGAGI. CDR3 sequence reads: CASSRGRNTEAFF. The CDR3 coding sequence is TGTGCCAGCAGCAGGGGTCGGAACACTGAAGCTTTCTTT.

The CDR3 sequence is CASARDYLYEQYF. The CDR3 nucleotides are TGTGCCAGCGCCCGGGACTACCTCTACGAGCAGTACTTC. The chain employs TRBV2 and TRBJ2-7; TRBD2 aligns across 7 bases. CDR1 is SNHLY, CDR2 FYNNEI, per germline. V shed 8 bases and J 3 bases; nucleotides not matched to a gene: 7. The CDR3 length is 13 residues.

The genes are TRBV28 and TRBJ1-3; no clear D gene. The CDR3 length is 14 residues. The V end was cut by 2 bases, the J end by 4 bases, with 9 bases between. The germline V gene has CDR1 MDHEN and CDR2 SYDVKM. CDR3 protein: CASSLTAAGNTIYF. CDR3 coding DNA: TGTGCCAGCAGTTTAACGGCTGCAGGAAACACCATATATTTT.

The rearrangement joins TRBV12-5 to TRBJ2-7; 7 positions match TRBD2. This CDR3 comprises 13 residues. V gave up 5 bases and J gave up 3 bases; unmatched junction bases: 4. The germline V gene has CDR1 LGHNT and CDR2 FRNRAP. CDR3 residues: CASGGTNVYEQYF. The CDR3 DNA reads as TGTGCTAGTGGTGGGACTAACGTCTACGAGCAGTACTTC.

V usage is TRBV11-2 and J usage is TRBJ1-5, with TRBD1 matching 11 bases. Germline CDR1 and CDR2: SGHAT and FQNNGV. V lost 5 bases and J lost 11; bases outside the gene matches: 2. The CDR3 consists of 12 residues. The DNA of the CDR3 is TGTGCCAGCAGCACGGGACAGGGGGCCCAGCATTTT. Protein sequence: CASSTGQGAQHF.

V gene TRBV6-5 combines with J gene TRBJ1-5, with D hard to call. This CDR3 spans 12 amino acids. CDR1 is MNHEY, CDR2 SVGAGI, per germline. Trimming left V 6 bases short and J 0 bases short, with 3 bases between. The CDR3 spells CASRRSNQPQHF. In nucleotides, the CDR3 is TGTGCCAGCAGGCGTAGCAATCAGCCCCAGCATTTT.

V and J are TRBV5-4 and TRBJ2-3; 8 bases fit TRBD2. Germline V gene data show CDR1 as SGHNT and CDR2 as YYREEE (reference sequence). This CDR3 is built from 16 residues. V shed 1 base, J shed 0 bases, and the junction held 4 bases outside the gene matches. The CDR3 region has the DNA TGTGCCAGCAGCTTGTTACGCGGGAGGAGCACAGATACGCAGTATTTT. Protein sequence: CASSLLRGRSTDTQYF.

The rearrangement uses TRBV7-9 and TRBJ2-3; either TRBD1 or TRBD2 may fit D (7 bases each). V was trimmed by 5 bases and J by 1 base, leaving 16 bases between them. Germline assignment: CDR1 SEHNR and CDR2 FQNEAQ (reference sequence). The CDR3 consists of 16 residues. The CDR3 region is CASSRNQGGGTDTQYF. CDR3 in DNA: TGTGCCAGCAGCCGAAACCAGGGGGGGGGCACAGATACGCAGTATTTT.

The CDR3 DNA reads as TGTGCCAGCAGCTTAGCCCACACCCAACACGAGCAGTACTTC. This encodes CASSLAHTQHEQYF. The chain joins TRBV7-8 to TRBJ2-7; D gene ambiguous. Germline V CDR1 and CDR2: SGHVS, FQNEAQ. Between the trimmed V and J ends, which lost 0 bases and 5 bases, there was a span of 11 bases. The CDR3 is made up of 14 amino acids.

The rearrangement links TRBV6-6 to TRBJ1-3, with a weak D call TRBD1 (5 bases). This CDR3 spans 14 amino acids. The germline V gene has CDR1 MNHNY and CDR2 SVGAGI (reference sequence). Trimming cost V 2 bases and J 2 bases, with 7 bases left between them. CDR3 in DNA: TGTGCCAGCAGTTACAAGGGGACTGGAAACACCATATATTTT. This translates into CASSYKGTGNTIYF.

The J gene is TRBJ2-7, the V gene TRBV29-1; D gene uncertain. Germline values: CDR1 SQVTM, CDR2 ANQGSEA. The CDR3 length is 13 residues. With 1 base removed from V and 3 bases from J, the gap between germline ends came to 10 bases. In DNA form, the CDR3 reads TGCAGCGTTGAAGTCGACGGCGACTACGAGCAGTACTTC. The encoded protein is CSVEVDGDYEQYF.

This chain uses TRBV6-5 with TRBJ1-1, with D unclear. V shed 4 bases and J shed 0 bases, with 6 bases lying between them. Germline V lookup: CDR1 MNHEY, CDR2 SVGAGI. This CDR3 is 13 amino acids long. DNA for the CDR3: TGTGCCAGCAGTTTACAGCTGAACACTGAAGCTTTCTTT. The encoded protein is CASSLQLNTEAFF.

This rearrangement joins TRBV9 to TRBJ1-4; D gene unclear. Germline V gene data show CDR1 as SGDLS and CDR2 as YYNGEE. V shed 0 bases and J shed 8 bases, with 14 bases lying between them. The CDR3 loop spans 15 amino acids. The CDR3 sequence: CASSVEGSLEEKLFF. Written as DNA, the CDR3 is TGTGCCAGCAGCGTAGAAGGCAGCCTAGAAGAAAAACTGTTTTTT.

The chain is built from TRBV27 and TRBJ2-1; TRBD1 aligns across 10 bases. The CDR3 is 15 residues long. Germline V gene data show CDR1 as MNHEY and CDR2 as SMNVEV (reference sequence). With V trimmed by 5 bases and J by 7 bases, 8 bases remained unmatched. CDR3 sequence (DNA): TGTGCCAGCAGTACGTGGGGACAGGGGAAAAATGAGCAGTTCTTC. This gives the protein CASSTWGQGKNEQFF.

This clone is a singleton in its sample. The chain links TRBV7-6 to TRBJ2-2; D not certain. The CDR3 runs 14 residues. V was shortened by 5 bases and J by 5 bases, with 12 bases between the two germline ends. Germline V gives CDR1 SGHVS, CDR2 FNYEAQ. CDR3 region: CASSRTYRTGELFF. CDR3 DNA sequence: TGTGCCAGCAGCCGCACATATAGAACCGGGGAGCTGTTTTTT.

This chain uses TRBV7-2 with TRBJ2-4; D is unresolved. Trimming cost V 2 bases and J 3 bases, with 8 bases left between them. CDR3 length: 14 residues. Germline V gives CDR1 SGHTA, CDR2 FQGNSA. CDR3 sequence reads: CASSLREHKNIQYF. CDR3 nucleotide sequence: TGTGCCAGCAGCTTAAGAGAACACAAAAACATTCAGTACTTC.

This chain joins TRBV5-1 and TRBJ1-1; D possibly corresponds to TRBD1 (5 bases). V lost 7 bases to trimming and J lost 3 bases, with 16 bases between them. This CDR3 is 14 amino acids long. Germline CDR1 is SGHRS and CDR2 is YFSETQ. The CDR3 spells CASRQMWGDTEAFF. The CDR3 bases are TGCGCCAGCCGACAAATGTGGGGGGACACTGAAGCTTTCTTT.

V is TRBV14 and J is TRBJ2-5, with a possible D match to TRBD1 (6 bases). Per germline, CDR1 SGHDN and CDR2 FVKESK. The CDR3 spans 14 residues. Trimming left V 0 bases short and J 5 bases short, with 10 bases between. CDR3 nucleotide sequence: TGTGCCAGCAGCCAAGATGTAGGGGGTGAGACCCAGTACTTC. This translates into CASSQDVGGETQYF.

The V gene is TRBV10-3, the J gene TRBJ1-1; maybe TRBD1 (5 bases). This CDR3 region has 14 residues. Germline CDR1 and CDR2: ENHRY and SYGVKD. With 4 bases removed from V and 5 bases from J, the gap between germline ends came to 14 bases. CDR3 in DNA: TGTGCCATCAGTGGAGTGGGCAGGGAAACTGAAGCTTTCTTT. Protein sequence: CAISGVGRETEAFF.

This rearrangement joins TRBV28 to TRBJ1-2; possible D gene TRBD1, 5 bases. Trimming removed 2 bases at V and 5 bases at J, with 15 bases between. Germline V gene sequence: CDR1 MDHEN, CDR2 SYDVKM. This CDR3 is 15 amino acids long. The CDR3: CASSLVGPGPYGYTF. The CDR3 DNA sequence: TGTGCCAGCAGTTTAGTGGGACCGGGACCTTATGGCTACACCTTC.

The chain recombines TRBV6-4 with TRBJ1-5; no clear D gene. Trimming removed 4 bases at V and 3 bases at J, with 1 base between. Germline V gene lookup returns CDR1 MRHNA and CDR2 SNTAGT. The CDR3 runs to 11 residues. The CDR3 loop reads CASSVNQPQHF. In DNA, the CDR3 is TGTGCCAGCAGTGTCAATCAGCCCCAGCATTTT.

CDR3 sequence: CASSMFASGPARQETQYF. CDR3 coding DNA: TGTGCCAGTAGTATGTTCGCTAGCGGGCCTGCTCGACAAGAGACCCAGTACTTC. The J gene is TRBJ2-5, the V gene TRBV19; 8 bases align to TRBD2. V lost 3 bases to trimming and J lost 2 bases; unmatched junction nucleotides: 14. Germline V gene sequence: CDR1 LNHDA, CDR2 SQIVND (reference sequence). The CDR3 has 18 amino acids.

The chain has TRBV27 and TRBJ2-2, with TRBD1 matching 8 bases. Per germline, CDR1 MNHEY and CDR2 SMNVEV (reference sequence). The trim removed 2 bases at V and 5 bases at J, leaving 4 bases unmatched. This CDR3 is built from 15 residues. CDR3: CASSLQQGGTGELFF. The CDR3 bases are TGTGCCAGCAGTTTACAACAGGGGGGTACCGGGGAGCTGTTTTTT.

V and J are TRBV27 and TRBJ1-2; a weak D match, TRBD1 (6 bases). Germline CDR1 reads MNHEY; CDR2 reads SMNVEV (reference sequence). This CDR3 region has 15 residues. V lost 6 bases and J 4 bases, leaving 18 bases between the germline ends. Written as DNA, the CDR3 is TGTGCCAGCAGATCATTTGGGACAACCGGCTATGGCTACACCTTC. Encoded protein: CASRSFGTTGYGYTF.

V and J are TRBV28 and TRBJ2-3; D is undetermined. Trimming left V 10 bases short and J 2 bases short, with 19 bases between. This CDR3 region has 15 residues. Per the germline V gene, CDR1 is MDHEN and CDR2 is SYDVKM. This CDR3 reads CATSAGYSSTDTQYF. CDR3 DNA sequence: TGTGCCACCTCTGCCGGGTACAGCTCCACAGATACGCAGTATTTT. Using reference TRBV28 and TRBJ2-3 for the parts outside the CDR3, the full variable domain is DVKVTQSSRYLVKRTGEKVFLECVQDMDHENMFWYRQDPGLGLRLIYFSYDVKMKEKGDIPEGYSVSREKKERFSLILESASTNQTSMYLCATSAGYSSTDTQYFGPGTRLTVL.

The rearrangement uses TRBV18 and TRBJ1-5; the D gene is possibly TRBD1 (6 bases). This CDR3 region has 15 residues. V gave up 2 bases and J gave up 8 bases, with 16 bases separating them. Germline V gives CDR1 KGHSH, CDR2 LQKENI. The CDR3 here is CASSPSAGAGEPQHF. The CDR3 DNA reads as TGTGCCAGCTCACCATCCGCAGGGGCGGGCGAGCCCCAGCATTTT.

The gene calls are TRBV19 and TRBJ2-3; possibly TRBD1 or TRBD2 for D (6 bases each). There are 15 residues in the CDR3. V was trimmed by 3 bases and J by 5 bases, leaving 15 bases between them. Germline CDR1 LNHDA, CDR2 SQIVND (reference sequence). The chain's CDR3 is CASSISGGGRDTQYF. The CDR3 DNA reads as TGTGCCAGTAGTATCTCCGGAGGGGGGCGAGATACGCAGTATTTT. Drawing the rest from reference TRBV19 and TRBJ2-3, the complete variable domain is DGGITQSPKYLFRKEGQNVTLSCEQNLNHDAMYWYRQDPGQGLRLIYYSQIVNDFQKGDIAEGYSVSREKKESFPLTVTSAQKNPTAFYLCASSISGGGRDTQYFGPGTRLTVL.

The rearrangement joins TRBV7-8 to TRBJ2-1, with a weak D call TRBD1 (5 bases). V was pared by 1 base and J by 6 bases, with 13 bases between. This CDR3 contains 15 residues. Germline values: CDR1 SGHVS, CDR2 FQNEAQ. DNA of the CDR3: TGTGCCAGCAGCTTAGAGGGGTCTACAGGCAATGAGCAGTTCTTC. This encodes CASSLEGSTGNEQFF.